The 7 T cell receptor beta chains given below trace back to one sample, sequenced in a study of T cell changes during pregnancy in multiple sclerosis. Using immunoSEQ multiplex PCR, the repertoire was profiled, and TCRdb retains in-frame clones only, with some absent. The sample lists roughly 93,000 clones; 85% to 95% were seen once. The source was peripheral blood, collected in the first trimester of pregnancy. These receptor sequences come from a female donor in good health, enrolled as a control in a pregnancy study.

This chain uses TRBV5-1 with TRBJ2-5; the match to TRBD2 covers 10 bases. V was pared by 2 bases and J by 5 bases, with 9 bases of the junction left unmatched. CDR1 is SGHRS, CDR2 YFSETQ, per germline. The CDR3 runs 16 residues. CDR3 nucleotide sequence: TGCGCCAGCAGCTTTTCTCAGCGGGGGGGCGGTGAGACCCAGTACTTC. Translating it yields CASSFSQRGGGETQYF. Filled out from reference TRBV5-1 and TRBJ2-5, the complete variable domain reads KAGVTQTPRYLIKTRGQQVTLSCSPISGHRSVSWYQQTPGQGLQFLFEYFSETQRNKGNFPGRFSGRQFSNSRSEMNVSTLELGDSALYLCASSFSQRGGGETQYFGPGTRLLVL.

V usage is TRBV6-6 and J usage is TRBJ1-2, with D perhaps TRBD1 (6 bases). The germline V and J ends were trimmed by 6 bases and 2 bases, with 13 bases remaining between them. CDR1 is MNHNY and CDR2 is SVGAGI in the germline V gene (reference sequence). The CDR3 is 14 residues long. The DNA of the CDR3 is TGTGCCAGCAGATACGGGACACTGAACTATGGCTACACCTTC. It translates to CASRYGTLNYGYTF.

The V call is TRBV7-2, the J call TRBJ1-5, with 7 bases lining up with TRBD1. The CDR3 totals 15 residues. From germline, CDR1 is SGHTA and CDR2 FQGNSA. V was pared by 4 bases and J by 0 bases, with 3 bases of the junction left unmatched. The CDR3 sequence is CASSSTGFSNQPQHF. DNA for the CDR3: TGTGCCAGCAGCTCGACAGGGTTTAGCAATCAGCCCCAGCATTTT.

This chain joins TRBV14 and TRBJ1-3, with D possibly being TRBD1 (5 bases). Between the trimmed V and J ends, which lost 2 bases and 5 bases, there was a span of 28 bases. Germline V CDR1 and CDR2: SGHDN, FVKESK. The CDR3 contains 20 residues. CDR3 protein: CASSQNVAGIARVSRNTIYF. CDR3 sequence (DNA): TGTGCCAGCAGCCAAAATGTGGCAGGGATCGCAAGGGTGTCGAGAAACACCATATATTTT.

This chain links TRBV9 with TRBJ1-4, with a possible D match to TRBD1 (6 bases). V lost 2 bases, J lost 11 bases, and 16 bases lay in between. CDR3 size: 14 residues. CDR1 SGDLS and CDR2 YYNGEE come from the germline V gene. CDR3 region: CASSVKGDSRKLFF. For the CDR3, the DNA is TGTGCCAGCAGCGTGAAGGGGGATTCGAGGAAACTGTTTTTT. The full variable domain, in which reference TRBV9 and TRBJ1-4 provide the parts outside the CDR3, is DSGVTQTPKHLITATGQRVTLRCSPRSGDLSVYWYQQSLDQGLQFLIQYYNGEERAKGNILERFSAQQFPDLHSELNLSSLELGDSALYFCASSVKGDSRKLFFGSGTQLSVL.

This rearrangement joins TRBV14 to TRBJ2-1, with 8 bases matching TRBD1. Losses at the gene ends were 3 bases for V and 6 bases for J; bases not matched to a gene: 10. In germline, CDR1 is SGHDN, CDR2 FVKESK. The CDR3 is 16 amino acids. DNA of the CDR3: TGTGCCAGCAGCCAGACCAGGGGGCCCAGGATCAATGAGCAGTTCTTC. It translates to CASSQTRGPRINEQFF.

The chain has TRBV5-4 and TRBJ2-1; the D gene is possibly TRBD2 (5 bases). The CDR3 totals 16 residues. The V gene lost 2 bases and the J gene lost 4 bases, with 16 bases spanning the gap. Germline values: CDR1 SGHNT, CDR2 YYREEE (reference sequence). The CDR3 sequence: CASSFGVAGGYNEQFF. CDR3 DNA sequence: TGTGCCAGCAGCTTTGGTGTTGCGGGTGGGTACAATGAGCAGTTCTTC.